One sample yielded the 29 T cell receptor beta chains listed below, sequenced in a study of cytomegalovirus exposure and HLA in healthy donors. PCR used 60 Vbeta primers and 13 Jbeta primers. Method: immunoSEQ multiplex PCR; TCRdb's copy keeps in-frame clones and lacks some. The sample includes fewer than 200,000 clones, roughly 77% of them seen just once. The sample comprised PBMCs. The receptors were sampled from a woman between 18 and 29 years old in good health and CMV-seronegative.

The CDR3 loop is CASSLSQGAGDTQYF. The CDR3 DNA sequence: TGTGCCAGCAGCTTATCACAGGGGGCCGGGGATACGCAGTATTTT. The chain joins TRBV7-3 to TRBJ2-3, with TRBD1 matching 9 bases. The trim removed 2 bases at V and 6 bases at J, leaving 6 bases unmatched. Germline lookup yields CDR1 SGHTA and CDR2 FQGTGA. This CDR3 contains 15 residues.

The rearrangement links TRBV11-2 to TRBJ2-7, with a possible D match to TRBD1 (6 bases). This CDR3 comprises 14 residues. With 3 bases removed from V and 2 bases from J, the gap between germline ends came to 11 bases. Looked up from germline, CDR1 is SGHAT and CDR2 is FQNNGV. CDR3 in DNA: TGTGCCAGCAGCTTGGCGACAGGTACCTACGAGCAGTACTTC. It specifies CASSLATGTYEQYF.

The V call is TRBV11-2, the J call TRBJ1-6, with TRBD1 as a possible D gene (6 bases). The germline CDR1 and CDR2 sequences are SGHAT and FQNNGV. The CDR3 extends over 15 amino acids. V lost 4 bases and J lost 3, with 10 bases in between. Written as DNA, the CDR3 is TGTGCCAGCAGCTCCACGACAGGCTATAATTCACCCCTCCACTTT. This sequence encodes CASSSTTGYNSPLHF.

The chain uses TRBV18 and TRBJ2-1; D is possibly TRBD2 (6 bases). Germline assignment: CDR1 KGHSH and CDR2 LQKENI. The CDR3 runs 15 residues. Trimming cost V 1 base and J 3 bases, with 10 bases left between them. The CDR3 loop reads CASSPLGGNYNEQFF. The CDR3, as DNA: TGTGCCAGCTCACCACTTGGCGGGAACTACAATGAGCAGTTCTTC.

This chain connects TRBV5-8 to TRBJ1-2, with TRBD1 matching over 11 bases. V shed 3 bases and J 4 bases; nucleotides not matched to a gene: 2. Germline CDR1 is SGHTS and CDR2 is YDEGEE. The CDR3 length is 14 residues. CDR3 sequence reads: CASSWGQGVYGYTF. CDR3 DNA sequence: TGTGCCAGCAGCTGGGGACAGGGGGTCTATGGCTACACCTTC.

This chain connects TRBV18 to TRBJ2-2; D gene uncertain. The germline V gene has CDR1 KGHSH and CDR2 LQKENI. V was trimmed by 6 bases and J by 0 bases, leaving 17 bases between them. This CDR3 spans 17 amino acids. CDR3 amino acids: CASSENPTVTNTGELFF. The CDR3 nucleotides are TGTGCCAGCTCGGAGAATCCGACCGTTACGAACACCGGGGAGCTGTTTTTT.

The chain links TRBV5-4 to TRBJ1-6; no reliable D call. This CDR3 has 14 amino acids. The germline CDR1 and CDR2 sequences are SGHNT and YYREEE (reference sequence). Trimming removed 0 bases from V and 7 bases from J, with 8 bases in between. CDR3 sequence reads: CASSLDSTNSPLHF. In nucleotides, the CDR3 is TGTGCCAGCAGCTTGGATTCTACGAATTCACCCCTCCACTTT.

V usage is TRBV7-9 and J usage is TRBJ1-2; 9 positions agree with TRBD1. The trim removed 5 bases at V and 4 bases at J, leaving 8 bases unmatched. The CDR3 consists of 15 residues. Germline V CDR1 and CDR2: SEHNR, FQNEAQ (reference sequence). Here the CDR3 DNA reads TGTGCCAGCAGCCCAGGGACAGGGATGGCCTATGGCTACACCTTC. This sequence encodes CASSPGTGMAYGYTF. The whole variable domain, remainder taken from reference TRBV7-9 and TRBJ1-2, is DTGVSQNPRHKITKRGQNVTFRCDPISEHNRLYWYRQTLGQGPEFLTYFQNEAQLEKSRLLSDRFSAERPKGSFSTLEIQRTEQGDSAMYLCASSPGTGMAYGYTFGSGTRLTVV.

This clone appeared a few times. This chain uses TRBV6-5 with TRBJ2-1, with 9 bases that match TRBD1. The CDR3 sequence is 14 residues long. CDR1 and CDR2 from the germline V gene are MNHEY and SVGAGI. V dropped 6 bases and J dropped 2; count of bases not matched to a gene: 2. CDR3 coding DNA: TGTGCCAGCAGGAGACAGGGGGCCTACAATGAGCAGTTCTTC. Its protein product is CASRRQGAYNEQFF.

The sample holds a few counts of this clone. The chain uses TRBV9 and TRBJ1-1; D gene unclear. The CDR3 is made up of 14 amino acids. The V gene's germline CDR1 is SGDLS and CDR2 YYNGEE. Deletions cut 3 bases from V and 5 bases from J, with 14 bases between. CDR3 DNA: TGTGCCAGCAGCGACCAGTTAACCGGGACTGAAGCTTTCTTT. This sequence encodes CASSDQLTGTEAFF.

V and J are TRBV28 and TRBJ2-2; D remains ambiguous. Germline V gene data show CDR1 as MDHEN and CDR2 as SYDVKM. The CDR3 has 14 amino acids. V was cut by 7 bases and J by 5 bases, with 14 bases left in between. CDR3 DNA: TGTGCCAGCAAATTCTTCTCCGCGACCGGGGAGCTGTTTTTT. Translating it yields CASKFFSATGELFF.

The chain links TRBV7-9 to TRBJ2-1, with D possibly matching TRBD2 (6 bases). Germline V gene lookup returns CDR1 SEHNR and CDR2 FQNEAQ (reference sequence). Trimming cost V 10 bases and J 3 bases, with 13 bases left between them. This CDR3 is 13 amino acids long. The chain's CDR3 is CAIGLALYNEQFF. The CDR3 DNA follows: TGTGCCATCGGGCTAGCGCTCTACAATGAGCAGTTCTTC.

The chain employs TRBV28 and TRBJ1-4, with D possibly being TRBD1 (6 bases). V lost 2 bases and J lost 10, with 17 bases in between. The CDR3 is made up of 15 amino acids. CDR1 MDHEN and CDR2 SYDVKM come from the germline V gene. As DNA, the CDR3 is TGTGCCAGCAGTTTAAATACCGACGCAGGGGTAAAACTGTTTTTT. Translation: CASSLNTDAGVKLFF. Combining the CDR3 with reference TRBV28 and TRBJ1-4 gives the whole variable domain DVKVTQSSRYLVKRTGEKVFLECVQDMDHENMFWYRQDPGLGLRLIYFSYDVKMKEKGDIPEGYSVSREKKERFSLILESASTNQTSMYLCASSLNTDAGVKLFFGSGTQLSVL.

This chain connects TRBV4-1 to TRBJ2-3; 10 bases agree with TRBD2. The V gene's germline CDR1 is MGHRA and CDR2 YSYEKL. J gave up 0 bases and V 11 bases, and 26 bases lay outside the gene matches. This CDR3 contains 21 residues. The CDR3, as DNA: TGCGCCGGACGGGGGGAGGCTAGCGGGGGCCGCACTTCTTCTAGCACAGATACGCAGTATTTT. Protein sequence: CAGRGEASGGRTSSSTDTQYF.

CDR3 in amino acids: CASSADRARTEAFF. DNA of the CDR3: TGTGCCAGCAGTGCTGACAGGGCTCGTACTGAAGCTTTCTTT. The chain couples TRBV2 to TRBJ1-1; 7 bases are a match to TRBD1. The trim removed 4 bases at V and 5 bases at J, leaving 7 bases unmatched. This CDR3 is 14 amino acids long. Germline-derived CDR1 and CDR2 are SNHLY and FYNNEI.

This chain uses TRBV6-1 with TRBJ1-2, with 8 bases lining up with TRBD1. The CDR3 covers 15 residues. The junction had 10 bases not matched to a gene; V was cut back by 8 bases and J by 2 bases. Germline CDR1 and CDR2: MNHNS and SASEGT. CDR3 coding DNA: TGTGCCAGCGTAACAGGGGGTTCCGGCAACTATGGCTACACCTTC. Translated, it gives CASVTGGSGNYGYTF.

The genes are TRBV11-2 and TRBJ2-5; 10 nucleotides align to TRBD2. This CDR3 spans 16 amino acids. The J segment lost 4 bases and the V segment lost 5 bases, leaving 10 bases of the junction unmatched. The germline V gene has CDR1 SGHAT and CDR2 FQNNGV. CDR3 in DNA: TGTGCCAGCAGCCTAGGCAGCGGGGGGGCCAGAGAGACCCAGTACTTC. Translating it yields CASSLGSGGARETQYF.

This clone was seen once. This chain links TRBV28 with TRBJ1-4; 8 bases map to TRBD1. The CDR3 is made up of 16 amino acids. Losses at the gene ends were 6 bases for V and 3 bases for J; bases not matched to a gene: 9. Looked up from germline, CDR1 is MDHEN and CDR2 is SYDVKM. The CDR3 DNA is TGTGCCAGCAGGATAATACAGGGGGACCCTAATGAAAAACTGTTTTTT. Protein sequence: CASRIIQGDPNEKLFF.

This chain links TRBV27 with TRBJ2-7, with 13 bases fitting TRBD2. The germline V gene encodes CDR1 MNHEY and CDR2 SMNVEV (reference sequence). V trimming: 6 bases; J trimming: 7 bases; junction bases outside the gene matches: 3. CDR3 size: 13 residues. The CDR3 is CASSTSGGGEQYF. CDR3 in DNA: TGTGCCAGCAGCACTAGCGGGGGGGGTGAGCAGTACTTC.

Only one count was recorded for this clone. The chain has TRBV7-6 and TRBJ2-7; no clear D. Trimming shortened V by 5 bases and J by 4 bases, and 12 bases separated the two germline ends. CDR1 and CDR2 (germline): SGHVS, FNYEAQ. The CDR3 runs to 13 residues. CDR3 coding DNA: TGTGCCAGCAGCCCGTCGACTGATTACGAGCAGTACTTC. Translated, it gives CASSPSTDYEQYF.

Written as DNA, the CDR3 is TGTGCCAGCAGTTTATCGGGGGGCGATACCGGGGAGCTGTTTTTT. As protein: CASSLSGGDTGELFF. This chain joins TRBV28 and TRBJ2-2; TRBD2 might be the D (7 bases). The CDR3 has 15 residues. The germline V gene encodes CDR1 MDHEN and CDR2 SYDVKM. V gave up 1 base and J gave up 5 bases, with 11 bases separating them.

The chain links TRBV2 to TRBJ2-5, with D possibly matching TRBD2 (7 bases). The ends were cut back, 4 bases at V and 5 bases at J, with 11 bases in the middle. The CDR3 spans 13 residues. Germline V lookup: CDR1 SNHLY, CDR2 FYNNEI. The CDR3, as DNA: TGTGCCAGCAGTGGGGGGGGGCTGGAGACCCAGTACTTC. Translating gives CASSGGGLETQYF.

This rearrangement joins TRBV20-1 to TRBJ2-7, with a tentative D call TRBD2 (5 bases). Trimming took off 6 bases at V and 4 bases at J, with 10 bases between the two ends. The CDR3 extends over 11 amino acids. Germline V lookup: CDR1 DFQATT, CDR2 SNEGSKA (reference sequence). CDR3 protein: CSARPGYEQYF. The CDR3 DNA sequence: TGCAGTGCCCGACCGGGGTACGAGCAGTACTTC.

The chain employs TRBV2 and TRBJ2-1, with D unclear. The germline gives CDR1 SNHLY, CDR2 FYNNEI. V shed 7 bases and J shed 8 bases, with 15 bases lying between them. CDR3 length: 13 amino acids. CDR3 coding DNA: TGTGCCAGCACCCTAAGTCCGGTCGATGAGCAGTTCTTC. It translates to CASTLSPVDEQFF. Variable domain in full (rest from reference TRBV2 and TRBJ2-1): EPEVTQTPSHQVTQMGQEVILRCVPISNHLYFYWYRQILGQKVEFLVSFYNNEISEKSEIFDDQFSVERPDGSNFTLKIRSTKLEDSAMYFCASTLSPVDEQFFGPGTRLTVL.

This clone was seen only a few times. CDR3 sequence: CASSLWNTGELFF. The CDR3, as DNA: TGTGCCAGCAGCCTATGGAACACCGGGGAGCTGTTTTTT. The chain has TRBV7-9 and TRBJ2-2; D remains ambiguous. Trimming shortened V by 5 bases and J by 1 base, and 5 bases separated the two germline ends. Looked up from germline, CDR1 is SEHNR and CDR2 is FQNEAQ (reference sequence). The CDR3 length is 13 residues.

V is TRBV2 and J is TRBJ1-5; possible D gene TRBD1, 5 bases. Germline V CDR1 and CDR2: SNHLY, FYNNEI. V was shortened by 8 bases and J by 4 bases, with 15 bases between the two germline ends. This CDR3 is built from 14 residues. The chain's CDR3 is CASRLQEGNQPQHF. The CDR3 DNA reads TGTGCCAGCCGCTTACAGGAGGGAAATCAGCCCCAGCATTTT.

This clone came up a few times. This rearrangement joins TRBV29-1 to TRBJ1-4; weak D call: TRBD1 (6 bases). Germline CDR1 reads SQVTM; CDR2 reads ANQGSEA. This CDR3 contains 14 residues. V lost 7 bases and J lost 8, with 20 bases in between. The CDR3 sequence is CSGGLGQTGEKLFF. The CDR3 DNA reads TGCAGCGGGGGATTAGGACAGACGGGGGAAAAACTGTTTTTT.

This chain connects TRBV9 to TRBJ2-5; 10 bases align to TRBD2. The CDR3 has 19 amino acids. J was trimmed by 0 bases and V by 0 bases; bases with no gene match: 11. Per the germline V gene, CDR1 is SGDLS and CDR2 is YYNGEE. CDR3 bases: TGTGCCAGCAGCGTAGCCTCGGGTAGCGGGGGGACGTACCAAGAGACCCAGTACTTC. Translation gives CASSVASGSGGTYQETQYF.

This clone was counted once. An end of the junction differs from the germline gene, which may be a read error. V gene TRBV5-4 combines with J gene TRBJ1-3; 7 bases are a match to TRBD1. From germline, CDR1 is SGHNT and CDR2 YYREEE (reference sequence). This CDR3 comprises 15 residues. The CDR3 region is CANSRDSGSGNTIYF. CDR3 DNA sequence: TGTGCCAACAGCCGGGACAGTGGCTCTGGAAACACCATATATTTT.